A single sample gave rise to the 29 T cell receptor beta chains below, sequenced in a study of shared clonotypes between healthy human individuals (dated by TCRdb to 2018 to 2020). To prepare the library, the immunoSEQ multiplex PCR assay was applied. Held by TCRdb, this immuneACCESS table contains in-frame sequences only and omits some clones. Under half of the omission traces to an unresolved V gene where checked; the cause of the rest is unknown. This sample holds about 680,000 clones; roughly 94% were observed only once. The top ten clones comprise nearly 25% of the sample. CD8 naive samples consisted of CD45RO-negative cells that were positively selected for CCR7, yielding a CD45RA+CCR7+ population without TemRA cells. The source material was naive CD8+ T cells sorted from blood. The cell subset or site label corresponds to: CD45RA+CCR7+. These receptor sequences come from a man aged 25 to 40 in good health.

The chain is built from TRBV5-4 and TRBJ2-1, with D perhaps TRBD1 (5 bases). The germline CDR1 and CDR2 sequences are SGHNT and YYREEE (reference sequence). Trimming took off 8 bases at V and 9 bases at J, with 18 bases between the two ends. This CDR3 spans 13 amino acids. CDR3 loop: CASQGDSQGEQFF. CDR3 in DNA: TGTGCCAGTCAAGGAGACTCTCAGGGTGAGCAGTTCTTC.

In nucleotides, the CDR3 is TGCGCCAGCAGCCAAGCGACAGAGAGCTCCTACGAGCAGTACTTC. Translated, it gives CASSQATESSYEQYF. The chain uses TRBV4-1 and TRBJ2-7; TRBD1 might be the D (5 bases). The ends were cut back, 1 base at V and 0 bases at J, with 10 bases in the middle. Per germline, CDR1 MGHRA and CDR2 YSYEKL. This CDR3 region has 15 residues.

The rearrangement uses TRBV9 and TRBJ1-2, with D hard to call. CDR3 size: 14 residues. Trimming removed 0 bases at V and 7 bases at J, with 13 bases between. Germline V CDR1 and CDR2: SGDLS, YYNGEE. The CDR3 region has the DNA TGTGCCAGCAGCGTAGGACCAAGAGTCGGTGGCTACACCTTC. Its protein product is CASSVGPRVGGYTF.

The CDR3 DNA reads as TGTGCCAGCAGCTTAACTTCCTTAACCATGAACACTGAAGCTTTCTTT. Residues: CASSLTSLTMNTEAFF. The chain combines TRBV7-8 with TRBJ1-1; D remains ambiguous. Between the trimmed V and J ends, which lost 2 bases and 0 bases, there was a span of 13 bases. Germline loops: CDR1 SGHVS, CDR2 FQNEAQ. The CDR3 is 16 residues long.

A remark on this clone: Its ends do not fully match the called genes, so a read error is possible. The chain couples TRBV11-3 to TRBJ2-1, with 10 bases identical to TRBD2. The CDR3 has 16 amino acids. CDR1 is SGHNT, CDR2 YENEEA, per germline. The CDR3 sequence is CASSLDTSGIYIEQFF. The CDR3 DNA is TGTGCCAGCAGCTTAGATACTAGCGGGATCTACATTGAGCAGTTCTTC.

The rearrangement links TRBV2 to TRBJ2-7; TRBD2 agrees at 8 bases. CDR1 is SNHLY and CDR2 is FYNNEI in the germline V gene. CDR3 length equals 15 residues. The V gene end was trimmed by 5 bases and the J gene end by 0 bases; junction bases not matched to a gene: 6. The CDR3 DNA sequence: TGTGCCAGCAGTCTGAGCGGGGGCAGCTCCTACGAGCAGTACTTC. Translation: CASSLSGGSSYEQYF.

The CDR3 nucleotides are TGTGCCAGCAGCTACACTAGCGGTTACTACGAGCAGTACTTC. Its translation is CASSYTSGYYEQYF. The chain links TRBV11-2 to TRBJ2-7; 8 bases map to TRBD2. The CDR3 extends over 14 amino acids. The V gene end was trimmed by 4 bases and the J gene end by 3 bases; junction bases not matched to a gene: 5. CDR1 SGHAT and CDR2 FQNNGV come from the germline V gene.

This chain uses TRBV7-9 with TRBJ2-4; TRBD2 is a possible D gene (6 bases). Trimming cost V 5 bases and J 1 base, with 15 bases left between them. Germline loops: CDR1 SEHNR, CDR2 FQNEAQ (reference sequence). This CDR3 region has 16 residues. CDR3 in amino acids: CASSPASGLAKNIQYF. For the CDR3, the DNA is TGTGCCAGCAGCCCAGCGAGCGGGCTGGCCAAAAACATTCAGTACTTC.

The chain joins TRBV27 to TRBJ2-3, with 7 bases lining up with TRBD2. V lost 3 bases and J lost 6; bases outside the gene matches: 6. The CDR3 contains 14 residues. Germline lookup yields CDR1 MNHEY and CDR2 SMNVEV (reference sequence). CDR3 protein: CASSFGGGWDTQYF. As DNA, the CDR3 is TGTGCCAGCAGTTTCGGCGGGGGATGGGATACGCAGTATTTT.

This chain connects TRBV5-1 to TRBJ1-1; D gene uncertain. Trimming shortened V by 0 bases and J by 2 bases, and 5 bases separated the two germline ends. Germline CDR1 SGHRS, CDR2 YFSETQ. CDR3 length equals 13 residues. CDR3 nucleotides: TGCGCCAGCAGCTTGGAGGTTAACACTGAAGCTTTCTTT. Its translation is CASSLEVNTEAFF. Full variable domain (outside the CDR3, taken from reference TRBV5-1 and TRBJ1-1): KAGVTQTPRYLIKTRGQQVTLSCSPISGHRSVSWYQQTPGQGLQFLFEYFSETQRNKGNFPGRFSGRQFSNSRSEMNVSTLELGDSALYLCASSLEVNTEAFFGQGTRLTVV.

This chain uses TRBV7-8 with TRBJ2-7, with 10 bases matching TRBD2. V trimming: 5 bases; J trimming: 3 bases; junction bases outside the gene matches: 16. Germline CDR1 reads SGHVS; CDR2 reads FQNEAQ. The CDR3 runs 18 residues. Here the CDR3 DNA reads TGTGCCAGCAGCGAAGAGGGGTATAGTCGGACTAGCGGCTACGAGCAGTACTTC. Translation: CASSEEGYSRTSGYEQYF.

The J gene is TRBJ2-7, the V gene TRBV20-1; no reliable D call. Germline-derived CDR1 and CDR2 are DFQATT and SNEGSKA (reference sequence). The CDR3 covers 10 residues. Trimming pared 7 bases from V and 3 bases from J, leaving 7 bases between. The CDR3 sequence: CSVRNYEQYF. The CDR3 region has the DNA TGCAGTGTCAGAAACTACGAGCAGTACTTC.

The gene calls are TRBV5-1 and TRBJ1-4; weak D call: TRBD1 (5 bases). Germline CDR1 SGHRS, CDR2 YFSETQ. The CDR3 is 16 amino acids. V lost 2 bases and J 6 bases, leaving 17 bases between the germline ends. The CDR3 spells CASSLHPGLQYEKLFF. In nucleotides, the CDR3 is TGCGCCAGCAGCTTACACCCGGGACTCCAGTATGAAAAACTGTTTTTT. The full variable domain, in which reference TRBV5-1 and TRBJ1-4 provide the parts outside the CDR3, is KAGVTQTPRYLIKTRGQQVTLSCSPISGHRSVSWYQQTPGQGLQFLFEYFSETQRNKGNFPGRFSGRQFSNSRSEMNVSTLELGDSALYLCASSLHPGLQYEKLFFGSGTQLSVL.

The genes are TRBV19 and TRBJ2-7, with D unresolved. The CDR3 is 13 residues long. V was cut by 4 bases and J by 6 bases, with 13 bases left in between. CDR1 LNHDA and CDR2 SQIVND come from the germline V gene (reference sequence). The CDR3: CASSRALGREQYF. CDR3 nucleotide sequence: TGTGCCAGTAGTAGGGCCCTAGGGCGCGAGCAGTACTTC.

The chain carries TRBV25-1 and TRBJ2-1, with 8 nucleotides matching TRBD2. The ends lost 3 bases at V and 7 bases at J; junction bases unmatched: 14. The CDR3 runs 17 residues. Germline-derived CDR1 and CDR2 are MGHDK and SYGVNS. CDR3 bases: TGTGCCAGCAGTGACTTAGATGGGACTAGGGTGTTGAATGAGCAGTTCTTC. This translates into CASSDLDGTRVLNEQFF.

Turning to this clone: Given a much more abundant clone one base away, this may be a read error. This chain uses TRBV6-6 with TRBJ1-1; D gene uncertain. CDR1 and CDR2 (germline): MNHNY, SVGAGI (reference sequence). The CDR3 totals 13 residues. V was pared by 2 bases and J by 1 base, with 5 bases between. In nucleotides, the CDR3 is TGTGCCAGCAGTTACACAGAGAACACTGAAGCTTTCTTT. Its protein is CASSYTENTEAFF.

V and J are TRBV27 and TRBJ2-3; tentative D call: TRBD2 (6 bases). The ends were cut back, 3 bases at V and 2 bases at J, with 12 bases in the middle. This CDR3 has 15 amino acids. The germline V gene encodes CDR1 MNHEY and CDR2 SMNVEV (reference sequence). CDR3 in amino acids: CASSFGGDNTDTQYF. CDR3 sequence (DNA): TGTGCCAGCAGTTTTGGAGGGGATAACACAGATACGCAGTATTTT.

The chain is built from TRBV19 and TRBJ1-1; D might be TRBD1 (6 bases). This CDR3 has 15 residues. The germline V gene encodes CDR1 LNHDA and CDR2 SQIVND (reference sequence). V lost 2 bases, J lost 2 bases, and 12 bases lay in between. The chain's CDR3 is CASSIRAGVNTEAFF. The CDR3 coding sequence is TGTGCCAGTAGTATACGGGCAGGGGTAAACACTGAAGCTTTCTTT.

The rearrangement uses TRBV27 and TRBJ2-1, with 7 bases identical to TRBD1. CDR1 MNHEY and CDR2 SMNVEV come from the germline V gene (reference sequence). The CDR3 sequence is 16 residues long. V lost 6 bases and J lost 4; bases outside the gene matches: 12. CDR3 sequence reads: CASSLIRDRTYNEQFF. Written as DNA, the CDR3 is TGTGCCAGCAGCTTGATCCGGGACAGAACGTACAATGAGCAGTTCTTC.

This chain links TRBV7-9 with TRBJ2-1, with D possibly called TRBD1 or TRBD2 (5 bases each). In germline, CDR1 is SEHNR, CDR2 FQNEAQ (reference sequence). The V and J ends lost 1 base and 8 bases respectively, with 18 bases between them. The CDR3 consists of 16 residues. In DNA, the CDR3 is TGTGCCAGCAGCTTAGGAACAGGACTGGACTCGGATGAGCAGTTCTTC. This gives the protein CASSLGTGLDSDEQFF.

This clone was counted once. The chain combines TRBV5-1 with TRBJ2-3; TRBD1 matches at 11 bases. Germline-derived CDR1 and CDR2 are SGHRS and YFSETQ. After removal of 4 bases from V and 4 bases from J, the junction contained 8 bases not matched to a gene. The CDR3 extends over 16 amino acids. CDR3 region: CASSPPDRGRSDTQYF. The CDR3 coding sequence is TGCGCCAGCAGCCCCCCGGACAGGGGGCGGTCAGATACGCAGTATTTT.

This clone was observed a single time. The chain combines TRBV28 with TRBJ2-5, with D possibly being TRBD2 (5 bases). The CDR3 contains 14 residues. Germline CDR1 and CDR2: MDHEN and SYDVKM. Trimming took off 6 bases at V and 5 bases at J, with 16 bases between the two ends. CDR3: CASSKFGIEETQYF. CDR3 DNA sequence: TGTGCCAGCAGCAAGTTCGGGATCGAGGAGACCCAGTACTTC.

This sequence joins TRBV5-1 and TRBJ2-7; 8 positions match TRBD2. The CDR3 totals 14 residues. Germline CDR1 SGHRS, CDR2 YFSETQ. V lost 2 bases to trimming and J lost 4 bases; unmatched junction nucleotides: 5. Here the CDR3 reads CASSLSAGAYEQYF. Here the CDR3 DNA reads TGCGCCAGCAGCTTATCAGCGGGAGCTTACGAGCAGTACTTC.

This chain links TRBV27 with TRBJ2-2; D may correspond to TRBD1 or TRBD2 (5 bases each). Per the germline V gene, CDR1 is MNHEY and CDR2 is SMNVEV (reference sequence). The CDR3 sequence is 14 residues long. Trimming took 6 bases from V and 6 from J, leaving 14 bases between them. CDR3: CASSPRDVAGELFF. In DNA form, the CDR3 reads TGTGCCAGCAGCCCCAGGGACGTCGCCGGGGAGCTGTTTTTT.

The rearrangement links TRBV28 to TRBJ2-1, with D perhaps TRBD1 (6 bases). Germline V gene data show CDR1 as MDHEN and CDR2 as SYDVKM. Trimming left V 6 bases short and J 1 base short, with 13 bases between. The CDR3 length is 15 residues. In DNA, the CDR3 is TGTGCCAGCAGCCTAATGGACAGTTCCTACAATGAGCAGTTCTTC. Translated: CASSLMDSSYNEQFF.

This chain connects TRBV28 to TRBJ2-7, with 7 bases identical to TRBD1. This CDR3 has 18 amino acids. Looked up from germline, CDR1 is MDHEN and CDR2 is SYDVKM. Trimming at V came to 4 bases and at J to 2 bases, leaving 17 bases not matched to a gene. For the CDR3, the DNA is TGTGCCAGCAGTTCACTAGGACAGGTTTTTCACGAGACCTACGAGCAGTACTTC. Its protein is CASSSLGQVFHETYEQYF.

The V gene is TRBV28, the J gene TRBJ2-5, with 10 bases aligning to TRBD2. The CDR3 loop spans 18 amino acids. The V segment lost 7 bases and the J segment 2 bases; nucleotides outside the gene matches: 16. Germline values: CDR1 MDHEN, CDR2 SYDVKM. CDR3 sequence (DNA): TGTGCCAGCAACCCCACCGTGGCTAGCGGGAGTCGTCAAGAGACCCAGTACTTC. Amino acid sequence: CASNPTVASGSRQETQYF.

The rearrangement links TRBV7-9 to TRBJ2-7, with a possible D match to TRBD2 (6 bases). In germline, CDR1 is SEHNR, CDR2 FQNEAQ (reference sequence). V lost 5 bases, J lost 2 bases, and 16 bases lay in between. The CDR3 consists of 15 residues. CDR3 amino acids: CASSRLEKVPYEQYF. CDR3 nucleotide sequence: TGTGCCAGCAGCCGACTAGAAAAAGTCCCCTACGAGCAGTACTTC.

The chain has TRBV7-8 and TRBJ2-1; TRBD2 is a possible D gene (6 bases). V was clipped by 0 bases and J by 2 bases, with 8 bases between them. CDR1 is SGHVS, CDR2 FQNEAQ, per germline. There are 15 residues in the CDR3. CDR3 sequence: CASSLASGAYNEQFF. DNA of the CDR3: TGTGCCAGCAGCTTAGCTAGCGGAGCCTACAATGAGCAGTTCTTC.